This T cell receptor (beta chain) appears in the sequencing data of a study of control samples from healthy donors and cancer patients. Trimming removed 0 bases from V and 6 bases from J, with 7 bases in between. Germline V gene data show CDR1 as LGHNA and CDR2 as YSLEER. The CDR3 runs 13 residues. The protocol was immunoSEQ multiplex PCR, while the TCRdb copy is restricted to in-frame clones and leaves out a portion. The profile shows over 80,000 clones, approximately 81% of them singletons. The chain links TRBV4-3 to TRBJ2-3, with D hard to call. Sequencing was done on a sample of blood. This TCR was sampled from a woman in her 30s in good health. CDR3 sequence: CASSQDPSDTQYF. CDR3 sequence (DNA): TGCGCCAGCAGCCAAGACCCGTCCGATACGCAGTATTTT.